Listed here is a single T cell receptor beta chain. Its antigen remains unidentified. The method was immunoSEQ multiplex PCR; TCRdb's version includes in-frame clones alone and lacks a portion of them. The table includes about 170,000 clones, just over 90% detected once. Germline V gene sequence: CDR1 SNHLY, CDR2 FYNNEI. The CDR3 loop spans 16 amino acids. V gave up 4 bases and J gave up 0 bases; unmatched junction bases: 6. This record comes from a study of T cell responses to AZD1222 COVID-19 vaccine. Overall study findings and caveats: Repertoires were sampled only after the peak T cell response. At 160-218 and 743-854, vaccine-associated CD4 TCRs were dominant, and they spanned spike. Spike-specific TCR depth and breadth grew after two AZD1222 doses.

The genes are TRBV2 and TRBJ1-5; 7 nucleotides match TRBD1. Sequencing was performed on peripheral blood, taken on day 0 of AZD1222 vaccination. The source of this sequence is an adult in good health. The chain's CDR3 is CASSVGTDYSNQPQHF. The CDR3 DNA reads TGTGCCAGCAGTGTGGGGACAGATTATAGCAATCAGCCCCAGCATTTT.